This T cell receptor (beta chain) stems from a study of T-cell reconstitution after alpha-beta-depleted transplantation in children (dated by TCRdb to about 2016). Broadly, across the study: T-cell immune reconstitution after TCRalphabeta/CD19-depleted allogeneic hematopoietic cell transplantation in children was quantitatively tracked in the study by means of TCR repertoire profiling. Broad study findings and their caveats: Apparently early alphabetaT-cell count recovery about two months after transplant reportedly relied on only several hundred rapidly expanded clones derived from non-depleted graft cells. In some patients, the high TCRbeta diversity seen at day 60 was put down to recipient T cells and intrathymic progenitors that had survived conditioning. Over subsequent months, a decline in hyperexpanded clone frequencies was noted, and after one year, T-cell counts and TCRbeta diversity were mostly ascribed to newly produced T cells.

Per the publication, the treatment or condition label means: allogeneic hematopoietic cell transplantation with graft depleted of TCRalphabeta T cells and CD19 B cells. The children who served as transplant recipients had been given grafts of TCRalphabeta/CD19-depleted allogeneic hematopoietic cells. This clonotype occurred a few times. There is no known antigen for this receptor. It has no much larger one-base neighbor in the sample; base qualities were not kept. Libraries were made using PCR. The sample was run on an Illumina HiSeq 2500. TCR libraries were prepared with molecular barcoding, using unique molecular identifiers to normalize TCRbeta repertoire quantification. TCRdb handled the public reads itself, with Q25 trimming in fastp and clone calling in MiXCR, and kept productive beta chains. Every CDR3 protein is listed once, alongside the most common genes and DNA of its rows. This sample comprises under 750,000 distinct CDR3 sequences, under 30% of them detected only once. In total, the top ten clones hold less than 15% of the sample.

Per the germline V gene, SGHDT is the CDR1 and YYEEEE is the CDR2. Counted from cysteine to phenylalanine, this CDR3 has 13 amino acids. Only CDR3 DNA remains: 39 bases, in frame from the first base. At the junction V is shortened by 1 base and J by 4 bases, with 9 bases in between. The sequence came from a boy in the first two years of life who had a stem cell transplant for acute myeloid leukemia, so the T cells may come from the graft donor. The V and J segments used are TRBV5-6 and TRBJ2-7, with the D gene not clear enough to name. The specimen was PBMCs, mostly from graft donor cells, collected 360 days after TCRalphabeta/CD19-depleted stem cell transplant. The DNA sequence reads TGTGCCAGCAGCTTGCCCACCTTTTACGAGCAGTACTTC. The encoded protein is CASSLPTFYEQYF.